The clone carrying this T cell receptor (beta chain) showed up just once. The antigen is unknown. This entry is derived from a study of cytomegalovirus exposure and HLA in healthy donors. The study's findings and limits: A later analysis linked a missense variant in DCLRE1C to the trimming of TCR beta V and J genes. A later analysis associated 15,000 to 20,000 TCR beta sequences with HLA alleles at a 0.05 false discovery rate.

Between the trimmed V and J ends, which lost 7 bases and 4 bases, there was a span of 21 bases. The CDR3 runs to 16 residues. The germline V gene has CDR1 SGHVS and CDR2 FQNEAQ. PCR amplification relied on 60 Vbeta primers (plus 13 Jbeta primers). Method: immunoSEQ multiplex PCR; TCRdb's copy keeps in-frame clones and lacks some. Of about 180,000 clones in the sample, 75% to 85% were seen once. At collection, donors were nominally healthy, but unrecorded immune exposures were probable. The sequence was collected from a man between 18 and 35 years old in good health and CMV-seronegative. Specimen: PBMCs. The gene calls are TRBV7-8 and TRBJ2-3; D not resolved. The CDR3 region is CASTSEVFGPPDTQYF. The CDR3 coding sequence is TGTGCCAGCACCAGTGAGGTCTTTGGCCCCCCAGATACGCAGTATTTT.